Within the sample, the clone carrying this T cell receptor beta chain is hyperexpanded (1% or more). Antigen unknown. The memory fraction was CD4+CD45RO+CD25- cells. Study-wide results and limits: Tumor memory CD4+ T cell TCR gene usage clustered with blood and lymph node memory CD4+ cells and lymph node naive CD4+ cells. Under 2.3% of tumor Treg sequences matched blood Tregs or memory cells.

J was trimmed by 0 bases and V by 6 bases; bases with no gene match: 4. The CDR3 extends over 14 amino acids. TRBV12-4/TRBJ1-2 clonotypes were amplified with adaptor-ligated barcode primers. TCRdb fed the multiplex PCR reads into MiXCR, producing one record per CDR3 protein. This table holds approximately 110 distinct CDR3 sequences, approximately 3% found once. This rearrangement joins TRBV12-3 or TRBV12-4 to TRBJ1-2, with 7 bases lining up with TRBD1. The origin of this receptor is a female donor with breast cancer. The sequenced material came from memory CD4+ T cells sorted from blood. The subset here: memory CD4+ T cells, CD4+CD45RO+CD25-. The CDR3 protein is CASSSTGPNYGYTF. CDR3 coding DNA: TGTGCCAGCAGCTCGACAGGGCCTAACTATGGCTACACCTTC.